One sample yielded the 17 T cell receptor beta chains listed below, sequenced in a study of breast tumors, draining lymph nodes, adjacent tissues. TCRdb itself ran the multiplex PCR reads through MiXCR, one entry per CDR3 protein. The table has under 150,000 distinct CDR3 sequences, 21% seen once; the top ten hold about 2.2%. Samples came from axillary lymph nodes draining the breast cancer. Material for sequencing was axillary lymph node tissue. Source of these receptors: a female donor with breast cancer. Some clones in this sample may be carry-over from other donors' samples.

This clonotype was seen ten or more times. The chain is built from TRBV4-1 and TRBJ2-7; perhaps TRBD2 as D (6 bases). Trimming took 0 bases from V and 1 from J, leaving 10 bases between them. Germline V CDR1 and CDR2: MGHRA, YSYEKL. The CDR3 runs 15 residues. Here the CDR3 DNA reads TGCGCCAGCAGCCAAGATATTGGAGGGTCCTACGAGCAGTACTTC. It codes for CASSQDIGGSYEQYF.

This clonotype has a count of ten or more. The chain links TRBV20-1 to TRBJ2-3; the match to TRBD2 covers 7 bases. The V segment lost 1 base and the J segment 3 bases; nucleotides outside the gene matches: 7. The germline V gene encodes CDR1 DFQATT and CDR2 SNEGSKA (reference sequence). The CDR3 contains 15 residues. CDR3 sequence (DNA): TGCAGTGCTAGAGTATCCGGGAGGCGAACAGATACGCAGTATTTT. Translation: CSARVSGRRTDTQYF.

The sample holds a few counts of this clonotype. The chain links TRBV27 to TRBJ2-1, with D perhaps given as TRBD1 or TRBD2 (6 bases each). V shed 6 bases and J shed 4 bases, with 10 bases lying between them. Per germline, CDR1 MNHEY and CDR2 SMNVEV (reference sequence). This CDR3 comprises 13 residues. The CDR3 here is CASRGAGYNEQFF. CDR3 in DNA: TGTGCCAGCAGGGGGGCGGGATACAATGAGCAGTTCTTC.

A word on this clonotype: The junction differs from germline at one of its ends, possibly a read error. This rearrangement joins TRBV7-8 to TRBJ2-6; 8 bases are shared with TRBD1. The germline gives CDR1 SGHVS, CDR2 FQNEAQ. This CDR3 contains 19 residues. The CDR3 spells CASSSPPGQAFSGANVLAF. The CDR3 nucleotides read TGTGCCAGCAGCTCCCCTCCGGGACAGGCCTTCTCTGGGGCCAACGTCCTGGCTTTC.

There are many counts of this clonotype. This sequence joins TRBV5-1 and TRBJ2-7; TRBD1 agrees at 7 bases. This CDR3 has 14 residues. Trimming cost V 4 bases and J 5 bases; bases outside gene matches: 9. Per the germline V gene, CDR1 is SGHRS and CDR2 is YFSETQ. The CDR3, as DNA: TGCGCCAGCAGCCTAGGGGGCGAGACGAACGAGCAGTACTTC. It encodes CASSLGGETNEQYF.

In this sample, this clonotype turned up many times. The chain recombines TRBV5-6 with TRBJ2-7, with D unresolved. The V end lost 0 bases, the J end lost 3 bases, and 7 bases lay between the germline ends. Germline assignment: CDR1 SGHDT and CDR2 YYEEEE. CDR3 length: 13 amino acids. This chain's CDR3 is CASSLAQFYEQYF. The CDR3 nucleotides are TGTGCCAGCAGCTTGGCGCAGTTCTACGAGCAGTACTTC.

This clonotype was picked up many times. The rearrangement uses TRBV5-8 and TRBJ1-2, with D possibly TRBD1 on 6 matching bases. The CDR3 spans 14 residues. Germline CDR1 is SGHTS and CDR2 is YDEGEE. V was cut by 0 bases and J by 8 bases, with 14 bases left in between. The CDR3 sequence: CASSLGGGAGGYTF. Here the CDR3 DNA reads TGTGCCAGCAGCTTGGGTGGGGGCGCTGGAGGCTACACCTTC.

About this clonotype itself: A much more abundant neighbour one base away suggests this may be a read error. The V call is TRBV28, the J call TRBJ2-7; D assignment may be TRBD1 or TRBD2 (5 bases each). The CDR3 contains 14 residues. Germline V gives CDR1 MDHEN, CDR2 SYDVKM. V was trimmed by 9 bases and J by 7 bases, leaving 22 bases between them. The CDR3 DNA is TGTGCCAGTAGGGATCAGGGACGGGTGGAAGAGCAGTACTTC. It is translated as CASRDQGRVEEQYF. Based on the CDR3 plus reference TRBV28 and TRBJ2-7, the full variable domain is DVKVTQSSRYLVKRTGEKVFLECVQDMDHENMFWYRQDPGLGLRLIYFSYDVKMKEKGDIPEGYSVSREKKERFSLILESASTNQTSMYLCASRDQGRVEEQYFGPGTRLTVT.

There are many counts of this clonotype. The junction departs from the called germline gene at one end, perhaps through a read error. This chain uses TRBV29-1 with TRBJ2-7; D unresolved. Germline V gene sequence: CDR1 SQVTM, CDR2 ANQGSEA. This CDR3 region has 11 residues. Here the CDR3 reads CSVEVGYVQYF. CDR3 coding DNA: TGCAGCGTTGAAGTGGGGTACGTGCAGTACTTC.

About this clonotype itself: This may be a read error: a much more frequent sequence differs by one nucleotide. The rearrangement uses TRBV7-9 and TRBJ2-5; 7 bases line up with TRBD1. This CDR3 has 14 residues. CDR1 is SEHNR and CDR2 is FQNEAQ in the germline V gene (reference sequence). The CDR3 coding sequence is TGTGCCAGCACCGATACAGGGGTTGGGGAGACCCAGTGCTTC. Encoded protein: CASTDTGVGETQCF.

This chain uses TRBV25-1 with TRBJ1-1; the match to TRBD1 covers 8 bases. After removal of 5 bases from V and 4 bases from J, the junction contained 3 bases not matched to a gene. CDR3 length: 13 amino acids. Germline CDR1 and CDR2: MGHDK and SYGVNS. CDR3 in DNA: TGTGCCAGCAGTTGGGGGACAGGCACTGAAGCTTTCTTT. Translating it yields CASSWGTGTEAFF.

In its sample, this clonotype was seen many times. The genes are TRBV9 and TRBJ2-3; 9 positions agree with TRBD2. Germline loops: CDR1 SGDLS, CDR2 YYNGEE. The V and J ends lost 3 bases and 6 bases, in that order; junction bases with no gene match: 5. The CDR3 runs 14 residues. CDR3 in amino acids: CASSARSGSDTQYF. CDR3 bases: TGTGCCAGCAGCGCCCGTAGCGGGAGTGATACGCAGTATTTT.

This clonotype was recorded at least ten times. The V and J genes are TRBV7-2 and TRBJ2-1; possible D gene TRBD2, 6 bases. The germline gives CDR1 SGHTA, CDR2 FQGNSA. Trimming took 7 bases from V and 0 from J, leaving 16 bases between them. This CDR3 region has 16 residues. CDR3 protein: CASTMAASVSYNEQFF. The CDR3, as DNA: TGTGCCAGCACAATGGCGGCTAGCGTCTCCTACAATGAGCAGTTCTTC.

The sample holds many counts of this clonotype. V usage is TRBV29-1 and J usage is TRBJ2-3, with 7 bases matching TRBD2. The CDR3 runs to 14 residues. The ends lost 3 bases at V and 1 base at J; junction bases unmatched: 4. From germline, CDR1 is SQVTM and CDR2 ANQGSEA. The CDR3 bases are TGCAGCGTTGAGGGCAGCGGGGGCACAGATACGCAGTATTTT. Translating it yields CSVEGSGGTDTQYF.

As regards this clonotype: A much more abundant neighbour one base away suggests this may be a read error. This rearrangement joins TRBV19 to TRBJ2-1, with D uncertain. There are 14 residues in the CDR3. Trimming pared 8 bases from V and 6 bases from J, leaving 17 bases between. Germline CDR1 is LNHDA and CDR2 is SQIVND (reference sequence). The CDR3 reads CASAVEPPRNEQFF. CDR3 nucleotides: TGTGCCAGTGCCGTCGAGCCGCCCCGCAATGAGCAGTTCTTC.

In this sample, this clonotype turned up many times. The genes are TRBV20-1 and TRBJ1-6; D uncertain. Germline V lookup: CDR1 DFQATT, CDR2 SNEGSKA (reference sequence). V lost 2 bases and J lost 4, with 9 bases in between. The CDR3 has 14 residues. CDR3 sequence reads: CSARPGTYNSPLHF. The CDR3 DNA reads TGCAGTGCTAGACCAGGAACGTATAATTCACCCCTCCACTTT.

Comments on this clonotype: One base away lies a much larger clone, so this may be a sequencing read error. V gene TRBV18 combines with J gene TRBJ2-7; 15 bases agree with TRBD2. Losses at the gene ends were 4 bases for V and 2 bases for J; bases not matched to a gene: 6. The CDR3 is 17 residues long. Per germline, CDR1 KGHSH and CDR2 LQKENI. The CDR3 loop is CASSRGLAGGIAYEQYF. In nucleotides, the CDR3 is TGTGCCAGCTCACGGGGACTAGCGGGAGGAATCGCCTACGAGCAGTACTTC. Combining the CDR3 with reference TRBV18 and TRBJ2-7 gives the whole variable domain NAGVMQNPRHLVRRRGQEARLRCSPMKGHSHVYWYRQLPEEGLKFMVYLQKENIIDESGMPKERFSAEFPKEGPSILRIQQVVRGDSAAYFCASSRGLAGGIAYEQYFGPGTRLTVT.